These T cell receptor beta chains were read from a single sample in a study of T cell responses to AZD1222 COVID-19 vaccine. This table comes from immunoSEQ multiplex PCR, and its TCRdb copy is limited to in-frame clones, with some not included. Here the sample spans some 72,000 clones, approximately 90% being singletons. The sequences come from peripheral blood, collected on day 0 of MenACWY control vaccination. The receptors were gathered from an adult in good health. Each CDR3 is given with its conserved first and last residue. Each record gives: V gene, D gene, clone size, J gene, CDR3 DNA, CDR3 protein. The D gene is left open where the match is weak. The size of a clone is reported for some rows only, either as once, few or many, or as a class for expanded clones.

v_gene: TRBV18; d_gene: .; abundance: .; j_gene: TRBJ1-4; CDR3nt: TGTGCCAGCTCACCAAGGGGAGGGGGAGATGAAAAACTGTTTTTT; CDR3aa: CASSPRGGGDEKLFF
v_gene: TRBV5-8; d_gene: .; abundance: .; j_gene: TRBJ1-5; CDR3nt: TGTGCCAGCAGCTTTCTCCTGGACGGATTTGGAAATCAGCCCCAGCATTTT; CDR3aa: CASSFLLDGFGNQPQHF
v_gene: TRBV7-9; d_gene: .; abundance: .; j_gene: TRBJ2-1; CDR3nt: TGTGCCAGCAGCGTGCAGGGGGGCCCTTTTGGTGAGCAGTTCTTC; CDR3aa: CASSVQGGPFGEQFF
v_gene: TRBV24-1; d_gene: .; abundance: .; j_gene: TRBJ1-2; CDR3nt: TGTGCCACCAGTTCCGGGACAATCGAGCGGTGCTTC; CDR3aa: CATSSGTIERCF
v_gene: TRBV2; d_gene: .; abundance: .; j_gene: TRBJ1-5; CDR3nt: TGTGCCAGCAGGTGGGGCCCGGGGGACCCCCAGCATTTT; CDR3aa: CASRWGPGDPQHF
v_gene: TRBV12-5; d_gene: .; abundance: .; j_gene: TRBJ2-7; CDR3nt: TGTGCTAGTGGTTTGGAGGGCAGCACATGGAACGACGAGCAGTACTTC; CDR3aa: CASGLEGSTWNDEQYF
v_gene: TRBV6-6; d_gene: .; abundance: once; j_gene: TRBJ1-2; CDR3nt: TGTGCCAGCAGTTACCAGAGGGATTCTGGCTACACCTTC; CDR3aa: CASSYQRDSGYTF
v_gene: TRBV3-1/TRBV3-2; d_gene: .; abundance: .; j_gene: TRBJ2-5; CDR3nt: TGTGCCAGCATGGCGTGGGGCAGACAAGAGACCCAGTACTTC; CDR3aa: CASMAWGRQETQYF
v_gene: TRBV7-3; d_gene: TRBD2; abundance: .; j_gene: TRBJ2-3; CDR3nt: TGTGCCAGCAGCCCCCTCGGCAGAGGCAGCGGGGGGGAAAGTAGCACAGATACGCAGTATTTT; CDR3aa: CASSPLGRGSGGESSTDTQYF
v_gene: TRBV27; d_gene: .; abundance: .; j_gene: TRBJ2-3; CDR3nt: TGTGCCAGCAGTTTATCGTGGGGTACAGATACGCAGTATTTT; CDR3aa: CASSLSWGTDTQYF
v_gene: TRBV7-9; d_gene: TRBD2; abundance: once; j_gene: TRBJ2-7; CDR3nt: TGTGCCAGCAGCTTCCGGACTAGCGGGATTGGGGAGCAGTACTTC; CDR3aa: CASSFRTSGIGEQYF
v_gene: TRBV27; d_gene: TRBD1; abundance: .; j_gene: TRBJ2-7; CDR3nt: TGTGCCAGCAGTTTGGGACAGGGGCGGGGAGTCTACGAGCAGTACTTC; CDR3aa: CASSLGQGRGVYEQYF
v_gene: TRBV7-2; d_gene: .; abundance: .; j_gene: TRBJ2-7; CDR3nt: TGTGCCAGCAGCACCAGGGTGGGAGGTAGGGACGAGCAGTACTTC; CDR3aa: CASSTRVGGRDEQYF
v_gene: TRBV2; d_gene: .; abundance: .; j_gene: TRBJ2-1; CDR3nt: TGTGCCAGCAGTGAAGGGCTTTACAATGAGCAGTTCTTC; CDR3aa: CASSEGLYNEQFF
v_gene: TRBV7-2; d_gene: .; abundance: .; j_gene: TRBJ1-1; CDR3nt: TGTGCCAGCAGCTTAAAGTTCGGCGGTGAAGCTTTCTTT; CDR3aa: CASSLKFGGEAFF
v_gene: TRBV9; d_gene: .; abundance: .; j_gene: TRBJ1-5; CDR3nt: TGTGCCAGCAGCCAAGGCCTCTTGGATCAGCCCCAGCATTTT; CDR3aa: CASSQGLLDQPQHF
v_gene: TRBV10-2; d_gene: .; abundance: .; j_gene: TRBJ2-7; CDR3nt: TGCGCCAGCAGTGGTGACAACTACGAGCAGTACTTC; CDR3aa: CASSGDNYEQYF
v_gene: TRBV11-2; d_gene: .; abundance: .; j_gene: TRBJ2-5; CDR3nt: TGTGCCAGCAGCTTATTGAAGCGAGAGACCCAGTACTTC; CDR3aa: CASSLLKRETQYF
v_gene: TRBV19; d_gene: .; abundance: .; j_gene: TRBJ1-1; CDR3nt: TGTGCCAGTAGTATTCCCGGGAAAGGGACGCACACTGAAGCTTTCTTT; CDR3aa: CASSIPGKGTHTEAFF
v_gene: TRBV4-3; d_gene: TRBD2; abundance: .; j_gene: TRBJ2-1; CDR3nt: TGCGCCAGCAGCCAAGGACTAGCGGATGAGCAGTTCTTC; CDR3aa: CASSQGLADEQFF
v_gene: TRBV7-2; d_gene: .; abundance: .; j_gene: TRBJ2-2; CDR3nt: TGTGCCACCACGCAGGCGAGGAGGGGTACCGGGGAGCTGTTTTTT; CDR3aa: CATTQARRGTGELFF
v_gene: TRBV7-9; d_gene: .; abundance: .; j_gene: TRBJ2-1; CDR3nt: TGTGCCAGCGCTGCGGTCGGGGCCAATGAGCAGTTCTTC; CDR3aa: CASAAVGANEQFF
v_gene: TRBV5-1; d_gene: TRBD1; abundance: .; j_gene: TRBJ2-3; CDR3nt: TGCGCCAGCAGCTTGTCCCCCCGACAGGGACCGGGCACAGATACGCAGTATTTT; CDR3aa: CASSLSPRQGPGTDTQYF
v_gene: TRBV5-6; d_gene: .; abundance: .; j_gene: TRBJ2-2; CDR3nt: TGTGCCAGCAGCTTGCTAGGGGAGCTGTTTTTT; CDR3aa: CASSLLGELFF
v_gene: TRBV30; d_gene: .; abundance: .; j_gene: TRBJ1-3; CDR3nt: TGTGCCTGGAGCAGAGGACTCTCTGGAAACACCATATATTTT; CDR3aa: CAWSRGLSGNTIYF
v_gene: TRBV19; d_gene: .; abundance: .; j_gene: TRBJ1-1; CDR3nt: TGTGCCAGTAGTATAGGGGTCGGTATGAACACTGAAGCTTTCTTT; CDR3aa: CASSIGVGMNTEAFF
v_gene: TRBV12-3/TRBV12-4; d_gene: TRBD1; abundance: .; j_gene: TRBJ1-2; CDR3nt: TGTGCCAGCAGTTTCCCGGGACAGGACTACACCTTC; CDR3aa: CASSFPGQDYTF
v_gene: TRBV7-2; d_gene: .; abundance: .; j_gene: TRBJ2-7; CDR3nt: TGTGCCAGCAGCCGTGATGGTGCCGGGACCAACTACGAGCAGTACTTC; CDR3aa: CASSRDGAGTNYEQYF
v_gene: TRBV9; d_gene: .; abundance: .; j_gene: TRBJ1-4; CDR3nt: TGTGCCAGCAGCGTATCCGGGTTTGGAGAAAAACTGTTTTTT; CDR3aa: CASSVSGFGEKLFF
v_gene: TRBV30; d_gene: .; abundance: .; j_gene: TRBJ1-2; CDR3nt: TGTGCCTGGGGGCCAGCTTCTGGCTACACCTTC; CDR3aa: CAWGPASGYTF
v_gene: TRBV15; d_gene: TRBD2; abundance: once; j_gene: TRBJ2-7; CDR3nt: TGTGCCACCAGCAGAGGAAGCGGGGGGGCGAGCAACGAGCAGTACTTC; CDR3aa: CATSRGSGGASNEQYF
v_gene: TRBV3-1/TRBV3-2; d_gene: .; abundance: .; j_gene: TRBJ2-5; CDR3nt: TGTGCCAGCAGCCGGAGGGGGCGCGGGGAGACCCAGTACTTC; CDR3aa: CASSRRGRGETQYF
v_gene: TRBV10-3; d_gene: TRBD1; abundance: .; j_gene: TRBJ2-1; CDR3nt: TGTGCCATCAAGGGACAGTCTGATTTTGAGCAGTTCTTC; CDR3aa: CAIKGQSDFEQFF
v_gene: TRBV20-1; d_gene: .; abundance: .; j_gene: TRBJ1-1; CDR3nt: TGCAGTGCTAGTGGCCCTGGGGAGGGCGGGGGGACTGAAGCTTTCTTT; CDR3aa: CSASGPGEGGGTEAFF